Listed below are T cell receptor beta chains from one sample, sequenced in a study of T cell changes during pregnancy in multiple sclerosis. Sequencing was performed with immunoSEQ multiplex PCR; in TCRdb, only in-frame clones are kept and a portion is missing. The top ten clones hold 8% to 10% of a sample with about 73,000 clones, around 90% of them seen once. Sequencing was performed on peripheral blood, taken after pregnancy. These receptors came from a female donor in good health, enrolled as a control in a pregnancy study. Both conserved end residues are part of each CDR3. Fields, in order: D gene, J gene, V gene, clone size, CDR3 DNA, CDR3 protein. A D gene is named only where the DNA matches it firmly. Size is omitted from some rows. Given values are once, few, many or a class for expanded clones.

D gene: .
J gene: TRBJ1-5
V gene: TRBV6-6
clone size: once
CDR3 DNA: TGTGCCAGCAGGCCCCCACGGAGCAATCAGCCCCAGCATTTT
CDR3 protein: CASRPPRSNQPQHF

D gene: TRBD1
J gene: TRBJ1-1
V gene: TRBV7-9
clone size: .
CDR3 DNA: TGTGCCAGCAGCTCGATCAGGGGGAGGACTGAAGCTTTCTTT
CDR3 protein: CASSSIRGRTEAFF

D gene: TRBD1
J gene: TRBJ2-5
V gene: TRBV10-1
clone size: .
CDR3 DNA: TGCGCCAGCAGTGCCGGACAGGGGGCATTTACTAATCGAGAGACCCAGTACTTC
CDR3 protein: CASSAGQGAFTNRETQYF

D gene: .
J gene: TRBJ2-1
V gene: TRBV5-6
clone size: .
CDR3 DNA: TGTGCCAGCAGCGGCGGGACTCCGAGCAATGAGCAGTTCTTC
CDR3 protein: CASSGGTPSNEQFF

D gene: .
J gene: TRBJ2-2
V gene: TRBV7-9
clone size: .
CDR3 DNA: TGTGCCAGCAGCTTAGGGTCGGGTTCCCCCATCACCGGGGAGCTGTTTTTT
CDR3 protein: CASSLGSGSPITGELFF

D gene: TRBD2
J gene: TRBJ2-4
V gene: TRBV7-9
clone size: .
CDR3 DNA: TGTGCCAGCAGCTTGGGGGGGGCCAAAAACATTCAGTACTTC
CDR3 protein: CASSLGGAKNIQYF

D gene: TRBD2
J gene: TRBJ2-7
V gene: TRBV7-2
clone size: .
CDR3 DNA: TGTGCCAGCAGCTTGCAGCGGGGGGGCCTCTACGAGCAGTACTTC
CDR3 protein: CASSLQRGGLYEQYF

D gene: TRBD1
J gene: TRBJ2-5
V gene: TRBV27
clone size: medium-sized
CDR3 DNA: TGTGCCAGCAGTTTGGGGACAGGGGGCCAAGAGACCCAGTACTTC
CDR3 protein: CASSLGTGGQETQYF

D gene: .
J gene: TRBJ1-6
V gene: TRBV27
clone size: .
CDR3 DNA: TGTGCCAGCAGTTTACCGGGAGTCAATTCACCCCTCCACTTT
CDR3 protein: CASSLPGVNSPLHF

D gene: TRBD2
J gene: TRBJ2-2
V gene: TRBV19
clone size: .
CDR3 DNA: TGTGCCAGCGGGAGCGGGAGCGGGACCGGGGAGCTGTTTTTT
CDR3 protein: CASGSGSGTGELFF

D gene: .
J gene: TRBJ2-1
V gene: TRBV5-6
clone size: .
CDR3 DNA: TGTGCCAGCAGCTTGGAACTAGGTACCTACAATGAGCAGTTCTTC
CDR3 protein: CASSLELGTYNEQFF

D gene: .
J gene: TRBJ2-2
V gene: TRBV30
clone size: .
CDR3 DNA: TGTGCCTGGAGTCAAGGGGCCATTCCTTTGCCGAACACCGGGGAGCTGTTTTTT
CDR3 protein: CAWSQGAIPLPNTGELFF

D gene: .
J gene: TRBJ2-3
V gene: TRBV6-5
clone size: .
CDR3 DNA: TGTGCCAGCAGTTACGAGGGCCGCACAGATACGCAGTATTTT
CDR3 protein: CASSYEGRTDTQYF